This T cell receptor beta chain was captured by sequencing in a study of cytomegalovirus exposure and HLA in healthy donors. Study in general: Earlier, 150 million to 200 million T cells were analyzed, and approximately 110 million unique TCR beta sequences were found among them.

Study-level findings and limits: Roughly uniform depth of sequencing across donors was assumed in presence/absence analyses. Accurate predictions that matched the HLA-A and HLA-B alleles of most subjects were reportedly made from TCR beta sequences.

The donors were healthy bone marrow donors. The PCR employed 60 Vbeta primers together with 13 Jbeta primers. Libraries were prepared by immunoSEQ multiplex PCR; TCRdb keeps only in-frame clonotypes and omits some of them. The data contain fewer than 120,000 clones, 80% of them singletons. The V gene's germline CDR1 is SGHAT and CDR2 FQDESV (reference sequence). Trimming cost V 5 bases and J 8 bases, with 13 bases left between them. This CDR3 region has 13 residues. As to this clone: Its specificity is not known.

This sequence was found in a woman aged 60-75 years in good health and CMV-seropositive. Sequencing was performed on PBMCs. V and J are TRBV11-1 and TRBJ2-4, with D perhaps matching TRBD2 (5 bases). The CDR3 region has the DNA TGTGCCAGCAGCCCACGCTTCGGGGACATTCAGTACTTC. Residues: CASSPRFGDIQYF.